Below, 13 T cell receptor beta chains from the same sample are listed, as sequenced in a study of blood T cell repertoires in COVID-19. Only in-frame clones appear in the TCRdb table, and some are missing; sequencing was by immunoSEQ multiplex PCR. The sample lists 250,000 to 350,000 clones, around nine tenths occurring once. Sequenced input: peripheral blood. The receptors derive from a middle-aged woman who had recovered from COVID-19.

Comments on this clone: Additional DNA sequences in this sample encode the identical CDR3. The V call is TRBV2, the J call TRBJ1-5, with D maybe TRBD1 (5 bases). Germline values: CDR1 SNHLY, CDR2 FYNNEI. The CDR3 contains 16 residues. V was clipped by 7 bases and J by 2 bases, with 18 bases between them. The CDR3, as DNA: TGTGCCAGCACCGAAGCGGGGGGTAGTGGCAATCAGCCCCAGCATTTT. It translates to CASTEAGGSGNQPQHF.

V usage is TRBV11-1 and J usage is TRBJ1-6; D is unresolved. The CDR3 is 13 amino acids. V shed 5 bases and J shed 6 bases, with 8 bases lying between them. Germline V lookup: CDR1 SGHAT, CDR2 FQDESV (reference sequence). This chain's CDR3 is CASSTRLNSPLHF. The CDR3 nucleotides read TGTGCCAGCAGCACCCGACTTAATTCACCCCTCCACTTT.

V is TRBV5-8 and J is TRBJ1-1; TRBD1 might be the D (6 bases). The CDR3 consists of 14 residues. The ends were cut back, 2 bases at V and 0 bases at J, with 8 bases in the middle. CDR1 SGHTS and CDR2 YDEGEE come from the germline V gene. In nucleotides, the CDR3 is TGTGCCAGCAGCTTCGGACAGATGAACACTGAAGCTTTCTTT. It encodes CASSFGQMNTEAFF.

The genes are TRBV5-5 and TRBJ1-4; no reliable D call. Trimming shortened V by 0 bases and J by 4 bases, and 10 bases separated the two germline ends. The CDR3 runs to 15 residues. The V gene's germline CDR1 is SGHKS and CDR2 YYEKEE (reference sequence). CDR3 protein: CASSLDPGLNEKLFF. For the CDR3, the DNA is TGTGCCAGCAGCTTGGACCCAGGTCTTAATGAAAAACTGTTTTTT. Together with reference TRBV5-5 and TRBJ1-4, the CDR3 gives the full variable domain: DAGVTQSPTHLIKTRGQQVTLRCSPISGHKSVSWYQQVLGQGPQFIFQYYEKEERGRGNFPDRFSARQFPNYSSELNVNALLLGDSALYLCASSLDPGLNEKLFFGSGTQLSVL.

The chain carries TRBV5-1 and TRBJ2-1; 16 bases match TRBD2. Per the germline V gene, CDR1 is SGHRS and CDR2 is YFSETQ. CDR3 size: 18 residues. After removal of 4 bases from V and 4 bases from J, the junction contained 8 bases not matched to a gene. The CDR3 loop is CASSGMGGLAGGYNEQFF. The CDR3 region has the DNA TGCGCCAGCAGCGGGATGGGGGGACTAGCGGGAGGGTACAATGAGCAGTTCTTC. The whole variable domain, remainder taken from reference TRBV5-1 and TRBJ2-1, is KAGVTQTPRYLIKTRGQQVTLSCSPISGHRSVSWYQQTPGQGLQFLFEYFSETQRNKGNFPGRFSGRQFSNSRSEMNVSTLELGDSALYLCASSGMGGLAGGYNEQFFGPGTRLTVL.

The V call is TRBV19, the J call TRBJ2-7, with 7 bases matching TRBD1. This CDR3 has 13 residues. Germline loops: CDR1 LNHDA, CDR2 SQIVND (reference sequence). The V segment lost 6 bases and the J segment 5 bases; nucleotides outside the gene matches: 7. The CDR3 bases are TGTGCCAGTAGAGAGACAGGGTTCCACGAGCAGTACTTC. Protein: CASRETGFHEQYF.

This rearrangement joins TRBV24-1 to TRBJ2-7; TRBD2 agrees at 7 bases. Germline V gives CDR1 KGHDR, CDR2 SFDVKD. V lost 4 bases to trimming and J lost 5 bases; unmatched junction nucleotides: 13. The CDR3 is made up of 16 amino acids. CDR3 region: CATSDRTRTNRDEQYF. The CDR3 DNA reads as TGTGCCACCAGTGACCGGACTAGGACCAATCGCGACGAGCAGTACTTC.

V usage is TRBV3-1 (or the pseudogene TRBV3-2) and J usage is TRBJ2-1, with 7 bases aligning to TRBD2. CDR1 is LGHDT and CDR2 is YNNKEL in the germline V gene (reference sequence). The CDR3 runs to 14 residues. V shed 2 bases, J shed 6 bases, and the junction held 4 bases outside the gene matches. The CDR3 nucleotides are TGTGCCAGCAGCCAACTAGCGGAGAGCAATGAGCAGTTCTTC. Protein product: CASSQLAESNEQFF.

The CDR3 loop reads CASSRGLTNTGELFF. The CDR3 nucleotides read TGTGCCAGCAGTAGGGGACTGACGAACACCGGGGAGCTGTTTTTT. This chain joins TRBV6-5 and TRBJ2-2; possible D gene TRBD2, 6 bases. The CDR3 is 15 residues long. V lost 5 bases to trimming and J lost 0 bases, with 10 bases between them. Germline CDR1 and CDR2: MNHEY and SVGAGI.

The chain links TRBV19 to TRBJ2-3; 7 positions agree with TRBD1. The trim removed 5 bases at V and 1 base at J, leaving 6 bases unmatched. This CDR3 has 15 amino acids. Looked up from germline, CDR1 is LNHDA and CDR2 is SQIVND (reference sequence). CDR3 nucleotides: TGTGCCAGTAGTGCGACCGGGACAGGCACAGATACGCAGTATTTT. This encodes CASSATGTGTDTQYF.

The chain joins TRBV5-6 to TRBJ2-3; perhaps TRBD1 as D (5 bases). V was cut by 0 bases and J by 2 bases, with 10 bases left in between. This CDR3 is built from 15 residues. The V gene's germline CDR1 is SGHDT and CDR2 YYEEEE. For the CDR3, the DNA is TGTGCCAGCAGCTTGGCCTGGGGCCTCACAGATACGCAGTATTTT. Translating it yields CASSLAWGLTDTQYF.

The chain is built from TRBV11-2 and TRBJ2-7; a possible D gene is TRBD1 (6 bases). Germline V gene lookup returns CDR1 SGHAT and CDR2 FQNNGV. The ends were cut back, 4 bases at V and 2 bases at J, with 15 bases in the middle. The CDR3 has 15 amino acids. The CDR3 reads CASSSTRQVPYEQYF. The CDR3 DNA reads TGTGCCAGCAGCTCCACGCGACAGGTTCCCTACGAGCAGTACTTC.

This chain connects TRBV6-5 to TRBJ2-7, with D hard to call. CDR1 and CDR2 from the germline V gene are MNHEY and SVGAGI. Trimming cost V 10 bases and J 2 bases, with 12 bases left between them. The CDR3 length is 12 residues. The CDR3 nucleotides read TGTGCCACCCTACTCGAAGCCTACGAGCAGTACTTC. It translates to CATLLEAYEQYF.